Below, 27 T cell receptor beta chains from the same sample are listed, as sequenced in a study of CD8 T cells in ankylosing spondylitis. TCRdb itself ran the 5' RACE reads through MiXCR, one entry per CDR3 protein. The data hold 300,000 to 350,000 distinct CDR3 sequences, with under 15% observed a single time. Input material: blood, either unsorted or a sorted T cell fraction (not recorded which). The receptor source for this set is a male donor with ankylosing spondylitis or in good health (not recorded which).

This clonotype was picked up a small number of times. CDR3 amino acids: CASSFGGRVRGSPLHF. The CDR3 DNA is TGTGCCAGCAGTTTTGGGGGAAGGGTACGGGGTTCACCCCTCCACTTT. The J gene is TRBJ1-6, the V gene TRBV12-3 or TRBV12-4; a weak D match, TRBD1 (5 bases). Trimming pared 3 bases from V and 9 bases from J, leaving 18 bases between. The CDR3 length is 16 residues.

This clonotype has only a few counts. The chain is built from TRBV19 and TRBJ2-3, with 10 positions matching TRBD1. V lost 7 bases to trimming and J lost 1 base; unmatched junction nucleotides: 8. Looked up from germline, CDR1 is LNHDA and CDR2 is SQIVND (reference sequence). CDR3 length: 16 amino acids. CDR3 nucleotide sequence: TGTGCCAGTACCAGGGACAGGGGACACCGCACAGATACGCAGTATTTT. Its translation is CASTRDRGHRTDTQYF.

Worth noting for this clonotype: At one end the junction does not follow the germline gene, possibly because of a read error. For the CDR3, the DNA is TGTGCCAGCAGTAGCCGACTAGCGGGAATTCTGCCCAATGAGCAGTTCTTC. It specifies CASSSRLAGILPNEQFF. This rearrangement joins TRBV10-3 to TRBJ2-1; TRBD2 aligns across 11 bases. The germline V gene encodes CDR1 ENHRY and CDR2 SYGVKD. This CDR3 comprises 17 residues.

V gene TRBV6-5 combines with J gene TRBJ1-2; D is unresolved. CDR1 and CDR2 from the germline V gene are MNHEY and SVGAGI. Trimming took 2 bases from V and 2 from J, leaving 6 bases between them. The CDR3 loop spans 13 amino acids. CDR3 coding DNA: TGTGCCAGCAGTTACCGGTCGAACTATGGCTACACCTTC. It translates to CASSYRSNYGYTF.

V gene TRBV12-3 or TRBV12-4 combines with J gene TRBJ2-1; either TRBD1 or TRBD2 may fit D (6 bases each). With 0 bases removed from V and 8 bases from J, the gap between germline ends came to 14 bases. The length of the CDR3 is 15 residues. The CDR3 sequence: CASSLAGAGGDEQFF. The CDR3 nucleotides read TGTGCCAGCAGTTTAGCGGGAGCCGGGGGCGATGAGCAGTTCTTC.

This clonotype has just a few counts. The chain carries TRBV25-1 and TRBJ2-3; TRBD1 matches at 8 bases. CDR1 is MGHDK, CDR2 SYGVNS, per germline. The J segment lost 2 bases and the V segment lost 2 bases, leaving 6 bases of the junction unmatched. The CDR3 extends over 16 amino acids. The CDR3 loop reads CASSEDRDRFTDTQYF. The CDR3 bases are TGTGCCAGCAGTGAAGACCGGGACAGGTTCACAGATACGCAGTATTTT.

The J gene is TRBJ1-4, the V gene TRBV7-6, with TRBD1 as a possible D gene (6 bases). CDR1 and CDR2 from the germline V gene are SGHVS and FNYEAQ. The V end was cut by 1 base, the J end by 5 bases, with 14 bases between. The CDR3 spans 16 residues. CDR3 region: CASSLGRSQGNEKLFF. The CDR3 DNA follows: TGTGCCAGCAGCTTAGGGAGGAGCCAGGGGAATGAAAAACTGTTTTTT.

The chain carries TRBV25-1 and TRBJ2-7; perhaps TRBD1 as D (6 bases). The ends were cut back, 8 bases at V and 4 bases at J, with 18 bases in the middle. Germline CDR1 MGHDK, CDR2 SYGVNS. The CDR3 runs 14 residues. This CDR3 reads CASQGGQLHYEQYF. CDR3 in DNA: TGTGCCAGCCAGGGTGGACAGTTACATTACGAGCAGTACTTC.

The V call is TRBV5-1, the J call TRBJ2-4; 9 bases are shared with TRBD1. With V trimmed by 4 bases and J by 5 bases, 4 bases remained unmatched. This CDR3 is 14 amino acids long. In germline, CDR1 is SGHRS, CDR2 YFSETQ. The CDR3 DNA sequence: TGCGCCAGCAGCCATACAGGGGGCGAAAACATTCAGTACTTC. This encodes CASSHTGGENIQYF. Looking up the rest from reference TRBV5-1 and TRBJ2-4 gives the full variable domain: KAGVTQTPRYLIKTRGQQVTLSCSPISGHRSVSWYQQTPGQGLQFLFEYFSETQRNKGNFPGRFSGRQFSNSRSEMNVSTLELGDSALYLCASSHTGGENIQYFGAGTRLSVL.

This rearrangement joins TRBV7-6 to TRBJ2-3; weak D call: TRBD2 (5 bases). Germline assignment: CDR1 SGHVS and CDR2 FNYEAQ. This CDR3 is 14 amino acids long. V lost 5 bases and J lost 0, with 9 bases in between. CDR3 region: CASSPGSSTDTQYF. The CDR3 region has the DNA TGTGCCAGCAGCCCTGGGAGCAGCACAGATACGCAGTATTTT.

The rearrangement uses TRBV5-1 and TRBJ2-3; 7 positions agree with TRBD2. The junction had 17 bases not matched to a gene; V was cut back by 3 bases and J by 7 bases. The CDR3 is 17 residues long. CDR1 is SGHRS, CDR2 YFSETQ, per germline. CDR3 residues: CASSWGDPTVRGYTQYF. CDR3 DNA: TGCGCCAGCAGCTGGGGGGATCCGACGGTGCGGGGGTATACGCAGTATTTT.

The rearrangement links TRBV5-1 to TRBJ1-2; D possibly corresponds to TRBD1 (5 bases). V lost 4 bases and J lost 1, with 11 bases in between. The CDR3 extends over 14 amino acids. Germline CDR1 and CDR2: SGHRS and YFSETQ. The CDR3 region is CASSTTGDNYGYTF. The CDR3 DNA sequence: TGCGCCAGCAGCACAACGGGGGATAACTATGGCTACACCTTC.

This clonotype was counted between two and nine times. The chain carries TRBV7-9 and TRBJ2-1; tentatively, D is TRBD1 or TRBD2 (5 bases each). Trimming took off 1 base at V and 12 bases at J, with 16 bases between the two ends. CDR3 length: 14 amino acids. The germline V gene encodes CDR1 SEHNR and CDR2 FQNEAQ (reference sequence). For the CDR3, the DNA is TGTGCCAGCAGCTTAGGTGGGGGAGAAACATCGCAGTTCTTC. This sequence encodes CASSLGGGETSQFF.

CDR3 in DNA: TGTGCCACCGGCACGACGCTAGACTATGGCTACACCTTC. Amino acids: CATGTTLDYGYTF. The chain has TRBV10-3 and TRBJ1-2; D unclear. Deletions cut 10 bases from V and 3 bases from J, with 15 bases between. Germline-derived CDR1 and CDR2 are ENHRY and SYGVKD. CDR3 length: 13 amino acids.

V gene TRBV18 combines with J gene TRBJ2-1, with TRBD1 identical over 9 bases. Germline trimming cut 6 bases from V and 7 bases from J; bases unmatched to any gene: 10. This CDR3 has 15 residues. Germline V lookup: CDR1 KGHSH, CDR2 LQKENI. The CDR3 protein is CASSSTGGQANEQFF. CDR3 in DNA: TGTGCCAGCTCTTCGACAGGGGGGCAAGCAAATGAGCAGTTCTTC.

This clonotype has ten or more counts. This chain links TRBV5-1 with TRBJ2-7, with TRBD2 identical over 12 bases. Per the germline V gene, CDR1 is SGHRS and CDR2 is YFSETQ. This CDR3 contains 15 residues. V was clipped by 4 bases and J by 2 bases; unmatched bases: 4. The CDR3 reads CASSILAGGTYEQYF. In DNA, the CDR3 is TGCGCCAGCAGCATACTAGCGGGGGGAACCTACGAGCAGTACTTC.

This clonotype was detected only a few times. The V and J genes are TRBV20-1 and TRBJ1-2, with D unresolved. The CDR3 consists of 14 residues. Germline loops: CDR1 DFQATT, CDR2 SNEGSKA (reference sequence). V lost 3 bases to trimming and J lost 3 bases, with 14 bases between them. In DNA form, the CDR3 reads TGCAGTGCTAGGGGTCCAGGACGTTACTATGGCTACACCTTC. Translating gives CSARGPGRYYGYTF.

The J gene is TRBJ2-5, the V gene TRBV11-2, with D uncertain. In germline, CDR1 is SGHAT, CDR2 FQNNGV. With 4 bases removed from V and 4 bases from J, the gap between germline ends came to 10 bases. There are 13 residues in the CDR3. The CDR3 DNA reads as TGTGCCAGCAGCTCGGCTCTGGGAGAGACCCAGTACTTC. The encoded protein is CASSSALGETQYF.

The CDR3 DNA reads TGCAGCGTTTTGAGGCGGTTGGACACTGAAGCTTTCTTT. It translates to CSVLRRLDTEAFF. The genes are TRBV29-1 and TRBJ1-1; D is undetermined. Germline lookup yields CDR1 SQVTM and CDR2 ANQGSEA. The CDR3 has 13 residues. The ends were cut back, 5 bases at V and 3 bases at J, with 13 bases in the middle.

Only a few counts were recorded for this clonotype. The chain combines TRBV12-3 or TRBV12-4 with TRBJ1-2, with D unclear. The ends were cut back, 3 bases at V and 4 bases at J, with 9 bases in the middle. The CDR3 length is 13 residues. The CDR3 region has the DNA TGTGCCAGCAGTTTGTGGGGTACCTATGGCTACACCTTC. Protein: CASSLWGTYGYTF.

The chain employs TRBV5-6 and TRBJ2-1, with 7 bases fitting TRBD1. This CDR3 is 17 amino acids long. J gave up 8 bases and V 6 bases, and 20 bases lay outside the gene matches. The V gene's germline CDR1 is SGHDT and CDR2 YYEEEE. This chain's CDR3 is CASMGPSGQVWTDEQFF. The CDR3 nucleotides are TGTGCCAGCATGGGCCCCTCAGGACAGGTCTGGACGGATGAGCAGTTCTTC.

In its sample, this clonotype was seen a few times. The rearrangement joins TRBV5-6 to TRBJ2-5, with 9 bases aligning to TRBD2. Germline assignment: CDR1 SGHDT and CDR2 YYEEEE. V was clipped by 4 bases and J by 4 bases; unmatched bases: 8. The CDR3 is 15 residues long. CDR3 DNA sequence: TGTGCCAGCAGCCCGGGCCTAGCGGGAAGAGAGACCCAGTACTTC. Translating gives CASSPGLAGRETQYF.

This clonotype was counted between two and nine times. In DNA form, the CDR3 reads TGCAGTGCTGGCCACGACCAGCCCCAGCATTTT. Protein product: CSAGHDQPQHF. The J gene is TRBJ1-5, the V gene TRBV20-1; D ambiguous. Trimming cost V 5 bases and J 7 bases, with 9 bases left between them. The CDR3 runs 11 residues. The germline V gene encodes CDR1 DFQATT and CDR2 SNEGSKA (reference sequence).

This clonotype was detected only a few times. The chain carries TRBV18 and TRBJ1-1; 7 nucleotides match TRBD1. V was clipped by 4 bases and J by 5 bases; unmatched bases: 7. CDR3 length equals 14 residues. In germline, CDR1 is KGHSH, CDR2 LQKENI. In nucleotides, the CDR3 is TGTGCCAGCTCACTGCAGGGGGTAGGGACTGAAGCTTTCTTT. Translation: CASSLQGVGTEAFF.

This sequence joins TRBV20-1 and TRBJ2-1; TRBD2 matches at 7 bases. Germline lookup yields CDR1 DFQATT and CDR2 SNEGSKA (reference sequence). This CDR3 is 12 amino acids long. V was pared by 7 bases and J by 6 bases, with 6 bases of the junction left unmatched. For the CDR3, the DNA is TGCAGTGGAGGATCTAGCGGCAATGAGCAGTTCTTC. Translated: CSGGSSGNEQFF.

The sample holds a few counts of this clonotype. The rearrangement links TRBV12-3 or TRBV12-4 to TRBJ2-1; 8 positions match TRBD2. The CDR3 covers 15 residues. Germline trimming cut 5 bases from V and 4 bases from J; bases unmatched to any gene: 7. The CDR3 loop reads CASSPSGSVYNEQFF. In nucleotides, the CDR3 is TGTGCCAGCAGTCCCAGCGGGAGCGTGTACAATGAGCAGTTCTTC.

This clonotype was recorded many times. The chain is built from TRBV5-1 and TRBJ2-1; no reliable D call. The length of the CDR3 is 15 residues. Germline loops: CDR1 SGHRS, CDR2 YFSETQ. V was pared by 4 bases and J by 0 bases, with 11 bases between. CDR3 protein: CASSPRRSSYNEQFF. The CDR3 DNA follows: TGCGCCAGCAGCCCTCGACGGAGCTCCTACAATGAGCAGTTCTTC.